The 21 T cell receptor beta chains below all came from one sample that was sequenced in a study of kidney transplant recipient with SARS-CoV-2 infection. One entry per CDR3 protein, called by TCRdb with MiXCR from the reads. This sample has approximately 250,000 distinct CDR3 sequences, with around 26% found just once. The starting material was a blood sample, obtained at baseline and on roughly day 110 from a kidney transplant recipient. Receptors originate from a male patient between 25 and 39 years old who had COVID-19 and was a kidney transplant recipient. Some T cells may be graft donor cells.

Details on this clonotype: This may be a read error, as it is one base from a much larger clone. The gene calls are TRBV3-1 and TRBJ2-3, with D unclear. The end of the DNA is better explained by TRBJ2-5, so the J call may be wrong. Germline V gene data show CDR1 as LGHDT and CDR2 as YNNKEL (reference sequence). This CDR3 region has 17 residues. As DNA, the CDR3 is TGTGCCGGCAGCCAGGAAAGTCCCATTTCTTTCTCTGAGACCCAGTACTTC. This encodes CAGSQESPISFSETQYF.

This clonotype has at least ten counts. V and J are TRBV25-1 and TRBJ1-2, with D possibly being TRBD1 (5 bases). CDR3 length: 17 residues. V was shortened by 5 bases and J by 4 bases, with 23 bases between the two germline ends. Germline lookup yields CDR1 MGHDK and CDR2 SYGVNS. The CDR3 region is CASSLATELGKTYGYTF. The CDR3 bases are TGTGCCAGCAGTCTCGCGACAGAACTGGGAAAGACCTATGGCTACACCTTC.

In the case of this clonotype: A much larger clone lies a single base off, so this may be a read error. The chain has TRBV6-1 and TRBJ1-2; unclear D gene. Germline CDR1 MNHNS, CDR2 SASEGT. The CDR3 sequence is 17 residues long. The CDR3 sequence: CAGSVADSMRKTYGYTF. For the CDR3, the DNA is TGTGCCGGCAGTGTGGCTGACTCTATGCGAAAGACCTATGGCTACACCTTC.

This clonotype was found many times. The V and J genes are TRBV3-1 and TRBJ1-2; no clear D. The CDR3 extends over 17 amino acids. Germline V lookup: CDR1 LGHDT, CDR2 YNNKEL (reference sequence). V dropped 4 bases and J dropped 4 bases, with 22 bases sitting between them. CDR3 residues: CASSLVRTLRKTYGYTF. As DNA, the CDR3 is TGTGCCAGCAGCCTTGTTCGCACCCTTCGAAAGACCTATGGCTACACCTTC.

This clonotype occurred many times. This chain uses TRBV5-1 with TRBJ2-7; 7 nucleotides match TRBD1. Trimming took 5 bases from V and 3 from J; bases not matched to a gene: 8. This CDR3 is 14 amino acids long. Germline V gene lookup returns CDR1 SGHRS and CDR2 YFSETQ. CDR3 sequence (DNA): TGCGCCAGCAGTCTTGACAGGGTTTACTACGAGCAGTACTTC. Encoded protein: CASSLDRVYYEQYF. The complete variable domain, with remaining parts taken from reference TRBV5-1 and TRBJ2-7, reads KAGVTQTPRYLIKTRGQQVTLSCSPISGHRSVSWYQQTPGQGLQFLFEYFSETQRNKGNFPGRFSGRQFSNSRSEMNVSTLELGDSALYLCASSLDRVYYEQYFGPGTRLTVT.

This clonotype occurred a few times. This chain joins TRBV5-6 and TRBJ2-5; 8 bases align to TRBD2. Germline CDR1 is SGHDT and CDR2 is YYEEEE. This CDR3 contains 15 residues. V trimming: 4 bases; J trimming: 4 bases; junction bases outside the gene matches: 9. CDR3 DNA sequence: TGTGCCAGCAGCACCCGGGAGGGGACGGTAGAGACCCAGTACTTC. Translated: CASSTREGTVETQYF.

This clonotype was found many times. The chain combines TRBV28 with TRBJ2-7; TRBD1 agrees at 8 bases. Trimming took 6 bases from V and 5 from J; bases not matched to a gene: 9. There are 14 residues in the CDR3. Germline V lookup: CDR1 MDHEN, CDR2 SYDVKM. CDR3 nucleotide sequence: TGTGCCAGCAGCCACGGGACAGGTATTCACGAGCAGTACTTC. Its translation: CASSHGTGIHEQYF.

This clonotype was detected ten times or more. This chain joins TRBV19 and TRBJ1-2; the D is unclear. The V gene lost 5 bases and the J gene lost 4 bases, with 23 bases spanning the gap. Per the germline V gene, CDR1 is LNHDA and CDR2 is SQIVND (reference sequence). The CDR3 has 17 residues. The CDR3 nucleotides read TGTGCCAGTAGTGGGGTTAAGACAAATCGAAAGACCTATGGCTACACCTTC. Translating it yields CASSGVKTNRKTYGYTF.

The CDR3 protein is CSARDTWGYEQYF. Here the CDR3 DNA reads TGCAGTGCTAGAGATACCTGGGGCTACGAGCAGTACTTC. V is TRBV20-1 and J is TRBJ2-7; D is uncertain. Germline V gene lookup returns CDR1 DFQATT and CDR2 SNEGSKA (reference sequence). This CDR3 contains 13 residues. V lost 0 bases and J 3 bases, leaving 9 bases between the germline ends.

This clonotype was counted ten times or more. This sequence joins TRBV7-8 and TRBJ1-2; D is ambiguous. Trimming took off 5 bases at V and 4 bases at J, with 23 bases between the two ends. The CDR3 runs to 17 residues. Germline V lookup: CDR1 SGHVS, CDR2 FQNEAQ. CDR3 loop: CASSPREFTRKTYGYTF. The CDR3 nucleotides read TGTGCCAGCAGCCCACGCGAGTTTACCCGAAAGACCTATGGCTACACCTTC.

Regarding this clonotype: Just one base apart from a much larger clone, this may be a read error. As DNA, the CDR3 is TGCAGTGCTCATGTTAGGCTGTTTCGAAGGACCTATGGCTACACCTTC. It encodes CSAHVRLFRRTYGYTF. The chain couples TRBV20-1 to TRBJ1-2; D gene uncertain. Germline V CDR1 and CDR2: DFQATT, SNEGSKA (reference sequence). The CDR3 has 16 amino acids. V was shortened by 5 bases and J by 4 bases, with 23 bases between the two germline ends.

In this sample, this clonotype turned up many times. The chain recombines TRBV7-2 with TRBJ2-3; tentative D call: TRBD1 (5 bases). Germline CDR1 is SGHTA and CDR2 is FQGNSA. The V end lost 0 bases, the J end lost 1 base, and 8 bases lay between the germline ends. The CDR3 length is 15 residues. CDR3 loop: CASSLAGQGTDTQYF. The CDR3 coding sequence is TGTGCCAGCAGCTTAGCTGGACAAGGCACAGATACGCAGTATTTT.

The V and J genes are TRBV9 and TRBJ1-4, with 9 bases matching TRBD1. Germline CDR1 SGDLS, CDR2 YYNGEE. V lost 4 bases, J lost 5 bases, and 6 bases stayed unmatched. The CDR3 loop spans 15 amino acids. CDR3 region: CASSPTTGGNEKLFF. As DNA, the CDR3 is TGTGCCAGCAGCCCAACGACAGGGGGGAATGAAAAACTGTTTTTT. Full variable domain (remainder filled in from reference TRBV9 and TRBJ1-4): DSGVTQTPKHLITATGQRVTLRCSPRSGDLSVYWYQQSLDQGLQFLIQYYNGEERAKGNILERFSAQQFPDLHSELNLSSLELGDSALYFCASSPTTGGNEKLFFGSGTQLSVL.

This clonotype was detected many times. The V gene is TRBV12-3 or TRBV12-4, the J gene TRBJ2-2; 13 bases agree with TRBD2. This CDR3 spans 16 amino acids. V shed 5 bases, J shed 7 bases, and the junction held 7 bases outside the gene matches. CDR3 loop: CASSILAGGPVGELFF. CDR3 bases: TGTGCCAGCAGTATACTAGCGGGAGGGCCGGTCGGGGAGCTGTTTTTT.

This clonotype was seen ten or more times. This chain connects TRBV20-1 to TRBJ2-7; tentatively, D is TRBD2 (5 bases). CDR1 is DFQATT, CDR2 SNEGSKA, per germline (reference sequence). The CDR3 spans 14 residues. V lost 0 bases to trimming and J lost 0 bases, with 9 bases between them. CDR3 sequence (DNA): TGCAGTGCTAGAGATGGGGAGAGCTCCTACGAGCAGTACTTC. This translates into CSARDGESSYEQYF.

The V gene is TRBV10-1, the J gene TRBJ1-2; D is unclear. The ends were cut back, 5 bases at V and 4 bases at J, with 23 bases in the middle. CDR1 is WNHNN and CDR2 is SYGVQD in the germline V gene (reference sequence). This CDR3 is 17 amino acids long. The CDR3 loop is CASSHRPRSRKTYGYTF. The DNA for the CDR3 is TGCGCCAGCAGTCACCGCCCAAGATCGCGAAAGACCTATGGCTACACCTTC.

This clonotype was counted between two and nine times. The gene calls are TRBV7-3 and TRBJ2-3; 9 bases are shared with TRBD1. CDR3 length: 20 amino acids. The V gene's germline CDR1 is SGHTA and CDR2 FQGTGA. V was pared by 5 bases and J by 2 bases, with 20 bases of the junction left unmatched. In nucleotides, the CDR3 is TGTGCCAGCAGCATGGGACAGGGTGATATCAGCGGTACCCACACAGATACGCAGTATTTT. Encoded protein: CASSMGQGDISGTHTDTQYF.

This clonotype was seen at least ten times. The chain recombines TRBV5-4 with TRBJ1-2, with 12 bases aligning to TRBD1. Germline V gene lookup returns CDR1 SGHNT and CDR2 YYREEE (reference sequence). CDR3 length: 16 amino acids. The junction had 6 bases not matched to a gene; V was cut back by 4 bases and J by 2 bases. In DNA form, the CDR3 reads TGTGCCAGCAGCGTGGGACAGGGGGCGGTCAACTATGGCTACACCTTC. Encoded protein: CASSVGQGAVNYGYTF.

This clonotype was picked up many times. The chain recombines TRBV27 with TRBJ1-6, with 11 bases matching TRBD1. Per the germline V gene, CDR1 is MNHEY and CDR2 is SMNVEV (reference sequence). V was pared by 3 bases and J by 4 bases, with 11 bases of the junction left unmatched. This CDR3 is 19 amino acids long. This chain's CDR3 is CASSLLSGTGGVYNSPLHF. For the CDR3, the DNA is TGTGCCAGCAGTTTGCTTTCCGGGACAGGGGGTGTGTATAATTCACCCCTCCACTTT.

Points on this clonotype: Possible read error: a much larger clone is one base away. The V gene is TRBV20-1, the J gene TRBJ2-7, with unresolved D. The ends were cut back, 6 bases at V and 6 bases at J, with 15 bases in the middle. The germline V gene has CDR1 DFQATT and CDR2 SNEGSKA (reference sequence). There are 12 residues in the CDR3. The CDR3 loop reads CSALTSTCEQYF. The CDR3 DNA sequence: TGCAGTGCACTAACCTCGACCTGCGAGCAGTACTTC.

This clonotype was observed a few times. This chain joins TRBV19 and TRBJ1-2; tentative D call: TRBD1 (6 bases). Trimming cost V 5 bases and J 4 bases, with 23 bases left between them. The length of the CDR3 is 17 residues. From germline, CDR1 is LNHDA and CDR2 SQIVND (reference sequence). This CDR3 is CASSDGGTNRKTYGYTF. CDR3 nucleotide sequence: TGTGCCAGTAGTGACGGAGGGACAAATCGAAAGACCTATGGCTACACCTTC.